This T cell receptor (beta chain) was recovered during a study of radiation and T cells in renal cell carcinoma. The study, taken as a whole, reports: In nephrectomy-only tumors, top 100 clonotypes averaged approximately 45%, versus 54% irradiated.

On this clone: As yet, its antigen is unknown.

Treatment reported: 15 Gy SBRT to primary tumor, nephrectomy 4 weeks later. Sequenced by immunoSEQ multiplex PCR; TCRdb stores in-frame clones only, minus some. The table lists about 9,300 clones, roughly 65% of them singletons. The sample in question was tumor tissue, obtained from a patient whose treatment included radiotherapy and nephrectomy. This receptor was taken from a woman between 45 and 65 years old with renal cell carcinoma.

CDR3 nucleotides: TGTGCCAGCAGCTTAGCGGCAGGGCCGGGACCTGAAGCTTTCTTT. Protein product: CASSLAAGPGPEAFF. V usage is TRBV7-9 and J usage is TRBJ1-1, with a tentative D call TRBD1 (5 bases). The CDR3 has 15 residues. Trimming removed 0 bases from V and 6 bases from J, with 14 bases in between. Germline assignment: CDR1 SEHNR and CDR2 FQNEAQ (reference sequence). The whole variable domain, filled in from reference TRBV7-9 and TRBJ1-1, reads DTGVSQNPRHKITKRGQNVTFRCDPISEHNRLYWYRQTLGQGPEFLTYFQNEAQLEKSRLLSDRFSAERPKGSFSTLEIQRTEQGDSAMYLCASSLAAGPGPEAFFGQGTRLTVV.